These T cell receptor beta chains were read from a single sample in a study of T and B cells in COVID-19 patients. TCRdb ran MiXCR on the multiplex PCR reads and lists one entry per CDR3 protein. The data show over a thousand distinct CDR3 sequences, under 35% seen once. Sequenced sample: blood. The receptors here all came from a human donor with active COVID-19. Each CDR3 is given with its conserved first and last residue. A D gene is named only where the DNA matches it firmly. Clone size is shown for a subset of rows, as once, few, many or a class of expanded clone.

TRBJ1-6,TRBV20-1,-,-,CSAPSPILRSLGSPLHF,TGCAGTGCCCCCTCCCCCATTCTCAGGAGTCTGGGGTCACCCCTCCACTTT
TRBJ2-4,TRBV11-1,-,-,CASSPPQGGKNIQYF,TGTGCCAGCAGCCCCCCACAGGGAGGCAAAAACATTCAGTACTTC
TRBJ1-1,TRBV6-1,-,TRBD1,CASTKGDRATEAFF,TGTGCCAGCACCAAGGGGGACAGGGCCACTGAAGCTTTCTTT
TRBJ2-5,TRBV6-2/TRBV6-3,-,TRBD2,CASGTGGVPQETQYF,TGTGCCAGCGGAACGGGGGGAGTACCCCAAGAGACCCAGTACTTC
TRBJ2-7,TRBV27,-,TRBD2,CASSLTSGAYEQYF,TGTGCCAGCAGTTTGACTAGCGGTGCCTACGAGCAGTACTTC
TRBJ1-1,TRBV10-1,-,TRBD1,CASSDPGQANTEAFF,TGCGCCAGCAGTGACCCCGGACAGGCGAACACTGAAGCTTTCTTT
TRBJ2-3,TRBV19,few,-,CASRQGRTDTQYF,TGTGCCAGTAGACAGGGCCGCACAGATACGCAGTATTTT
TRBJ1-1,TRBV29-1,medium-sized,TRBD1,CSAATGMNTEAFF,TGCAGCGCCGCGACAGGGATGAACACTGAAGCTTTCTTT
TRBJ1-5,TRBV19,few,-,CASSSSSNQPQHF,TGTGCCAGTAGTAGCTCCAGCAATCAGCCCCAGCATTTT
TRBJ2-7,TRBV18,medium-sized,TRBD2,CASSPLGLATYEQYF,TGTGCCAGCTCACCATTGGGACTAGCGACCTACGAGCAGTACTTC
TRBJ2-1,TRBV7-2,few,TRBD1,CASSHSGRGNEQFF,TGTGCCAGCAGCCACTCGGGCAGGGGGAATGAGCAGTTCTTC
TRBJ2-7,TRBV4-3,-,TRBD2,CASSQDLAGTYEQYF,TGCGCCAGCAGCCAAGACCTAGCGGGAACCTACGAGCAGTACTTC
TRBJ1-3,TRBV30,-,-,CAWRPRGVGNTIYF,TGTGCCTGGCGACCGAGGGGCGTTGGAAACACCATATATTTT
TRBJ2-1,TRBV6-6,few,TRBD2,CASSYVGLAALSSYNEQFF,TGTGCCAGCAGTTACGTCGGACTAGCGGCCTTGAGCTCCTACAATGAGCAGTTCTTC
TRBJ2-7,TRBV11-2,-,-,CASTRGAYEQYF,TGTGCCAGCACGAGGGGGGCCTACGAGCAGTACTTC
TRBJ1-2,TRBV27,medium-sized,-,CASSPRTSYGYTF,TGTGCCAGCAGTCCCCGGACAAGCTATGGCTACACCTTC
TRBJ1-1,TRBV27,-,-,CASSLVLGGTEAFF,TGTGCCAGCAGTTTAGTTTTGGGCGGCACTGAAGCTTTCTTT
TRBJ2-2,TRBV27,medium-sized,-,CASSRGDRNTGELFF,TGTGCCAGTAGCCGGGGGGACAGGAACACCGGGGAGCTGTTTTTT
TRBJ1-5,TRBV24-1,-,TRBD1,CATSDAPTGDGNQPQHF,TGTGCCACCAGTGACGCCCCGACAGGGGATGGCAATCAGCCCCAGCATTTT
TRBJ2-1,TRBV6-2/TRBV6-3,medium-sized,-,CASSRDESSYNEQFF,TGTGCCAGCAGCCGGGACGAGAGCTCCTACAATGAGCAGTTCTTC
TRBJ2-7,TRBV5-1,-,-,CASSLAARVGGYEQYF,TGCGCCAGCAGCTTGGCAGCCAGGGTTGGGGGCTACGAGCAGTACTTC
TRBJ1-2,TRBV15,once,TRBD1,CATSRDSRDRGNYGYTF,TGTGCCACCAGCAGAGATAGTAGGGACAGGGGAAATTATGGCTACACCTTC
TRBJ1-5,TRBV20-1,few,-,CSASAGGVNQPQHF,TGCAGTGCCAGCGCGGGGGGGGTCAATCAGCCCCAGCATTTT
TRBJ1-2,TRBV30,-,-,CAWSVLLYGYTF,TGTGCCTGGAGTGTCCTCCTCTATGGCTACACCTTC
TRBJ1-2,TRBV19,medium-sized,TRBD1,CASSIPGQGYYGYTF,TGTGCCAGTAGTATTCCAGGACAGGGCTACTATGGCTACACCTTC
TRBJ2-5,TRBV5-4,medium-sized,-,CASSPKGTGEQETQYF,TGTGCCAGCAGCCCTAAGGGGACCGGGGAACAAGAGACCCAGTACTTC
TRBJ2-5,TRBV7-9,few,-,CASSVEETQYF,TGTGCCAGCAGCGTAGAAGAGACCCAGTACTTC
TRBJ1-2,TRBV27,hyperexpanded,-,CASSLAGTTLGYTF,TGTGCCAGCAGTTTAGCCGGGACCACCCTGGGGTACACCTTC
TRBJ1-4,TRBV18,medium-sized,-,CASSPGASTNEKLFF,TGTGCCAGCTCACCCGGAGCGTCAACTAATGAAAAACTGTTTTTT
TRBJ2-5,TRBV7-9,medium-sized,TRBD1,CASSPRTGTEEETQYF,TGTGCCAGCAGCCCACGGACCGGGACAGAGGAAGAGACCCAGTACTTC
TRBJ1-1,TRBV20-1,-,-,CSARKPGHTNTEAFF,TGCAGTGCTCGTAAACCGGGACACACGAACACTGAAGCTTTCTTT
TRBJ2-6,TRBV19,large,-,CASSRISSGANVLTF,TGTGCCAGTAGTAGAATATCCTCTGGGGCCAACGTCCTGACTTTC
TRBJ2-2,TRBV27,hyperexpanded,-,CASSWYQGGELFF,TGTGCCAGCAGTTGGTATCAGGGTGGGGAGCTGTTTTTT
TRBJ2-1,TRBV28,-,TRBD2,CASRAGVHNEQFF,TGTGCCAGCAGAGCGGGAGTCCACAATGAGCAGTTCTTC
TRBJ1-4,TRBV28,-,-,CASSLRPGEKLFF,TGTGCCAGCAGCCTGAGGCCCGGAGAAAAACTGTTTTTT
TRBJ2-5,TRBV6-5,-,TRBD2,CASSLPLVSGRAETQYF,TGTGCCAGCAGTTTACCCCTGGTTAGCGGGAGAGCTGAGACCCAGTACTTC
TRBJ1-1,TRBV5-5,few,-,CASSLGQSPLEAFF,TGTGCCAGCAGCTTGGGACAGTCTCCCCTTGAAGCTTTCTTT
TRBJ2-2,TRBV10-3,-,TRBD1,CAISDPGTGKNTGELFF,TGTGCCATCAGTGACCCCGGGACAGGGAAGAACACCGGGGAGCTGTTTTTT
TRBJ2-3,TRBV29-1,medium-sized,TRBD2,CSVGASGRAPDTQYF,TGCAGCGTTGGTGCGAGTGGGAGGGCCCCAGATACGCAGTATTTT
TRBJ2-1,TRBV19,-,TRBD2,CASGTSGIYNEQFF,TGTGCCAGTGGGACTAGCGGGATTTACAATGAGCAGTTCTTC
TRBJ2-1,TRBV4-3,-,-,CASSQEVAGLLHEQFF,TGTGCCAGCAGCCAAGAGGTCGCGGGTTTGCTCCATGAGCAGTTCTTC